This T cell receptor (beta chain) was documented in a study of early T cells in non-severe SARS-CoV-2 infection. Individual cDNA molecules carried attached unique molecular identifiers. Each CDR3 protein gets one entry after TCRdb re-called the 5' RACE reads with MiXCR. The table lists tens of thousands of distinct CDR3 sequences, about 6.1% of them singletons. This clonotype was counted a few times. The source is an adult who was a healthcare worker with PCR-confirmed SARS-CoV-2 infection or an uninfected control (not recorded which). The sample taken for sequencing was whole blood.

CDR3 sequence: CASSHHEATDTQYF. The DNA of the CDR3 is TGTGCCAGCAGTCATCATGAGGCCACAGATACGCAGTATTTT. This rearrangement joins TRBV6-6 to TRBJ2-3, with D hard to call. CDR3 length: 14 residues. In germline, CDR1 is MNHNY, CDR2 SVGAGI (reference sequence). Deletions cut 5 bases from V and 2 bases from J, with 11 bases between.